This TCR beta chain originates from a study of blood T cell repertoires in COVID-19. The V segment lost 3 bases and the J segment 2 bases; nucleotides outside the gene matches: 9. The CDR3 spans 16 residues. Germline values: CDR1 SGHTA, CDR2 FQGNSA. Assay: immunoSEQ multiplex PCR; the TCRdb copy retains only in-frame clones and omits some. This table has about 140,000 clones, 75% to 80% appearing once. Source material: peripheral blood. This receptor was obtained from a woman in her 50s with active or convalescent COVID-19. V usage is TRBV7-2 and J usage is TRBJ2-7, with 8 nucleotides matching TRBD2. CDR3 coding DNA: TGTGCCAGCAGCTTGTTAGCGCTAGCGGGCCCCTACGAGCAGTACTTC. It codes for CASSLLALAGPYEQYF.